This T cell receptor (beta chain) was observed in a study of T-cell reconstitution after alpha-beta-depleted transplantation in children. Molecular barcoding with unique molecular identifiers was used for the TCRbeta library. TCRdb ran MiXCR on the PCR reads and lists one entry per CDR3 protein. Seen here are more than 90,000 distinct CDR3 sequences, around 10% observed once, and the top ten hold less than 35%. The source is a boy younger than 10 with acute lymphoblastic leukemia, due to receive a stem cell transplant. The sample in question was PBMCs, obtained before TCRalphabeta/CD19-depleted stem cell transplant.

The DNA for the CDR3 is TGTGCCAGCAGTTTATCACGGGTGTCCTACGAGCAGTACTTC. Residues: CASSLSRVSYEQYF. The V call is TRBV27, the J call TRBJ2-7, with D unresolved. This CDR3 spans 14 amino acids. Germline lookup yields CDR1 MNHEY and CDR2 SMNVEV (reference sequence). With 0 bases removed from V and 1 base from J, the gap between germline ends came to 7 bases.